Listed below are T cell receptor beta chains from one sample, sequenced in a study of blood T cell repertoires in COVID-19. The table came from immunoSEQ multiplex PCR; TCRdb's copy has only in-frame clones and leaves some out. The profile shows fewer than 120,000 clones, approximately 85% of them singletons. Sequencing used peripheral blood. The receptor set was obtained from a woman aged 55 to 70 with acute or convalescent COVID-19. CDR3s include the opening cysteine and the closing phenylalanine or tryptophan. Each record gives: CDR3 length, clone size, D gene, J gene, V gene, CDR3 DNA, CDR3 protein. The D gene is left open where the match is weak. Clone size is not always given. Where it is, it says once, few, many or a class for expanded clones.

13 NA NA TRBJ1-1 TRBV5-1 TGCGCCAGCTCCCCTGCGATGAACACTGAAGCTTTCTTT CASSPAMNTEAFF
14 NA TRBD1 TRBJ2-7 TRBV9 TGTGCCAGCAGCGTGGGGACAGGGCCCTACGAGCAGTACTTC CASSVGTGPYEQYF
15 NA NA TRBJ1-4 TRBV9 TGTGCCAGCAGCGTACCCCGGGGGGTCTTAGAAAAACTGTTTTTT CASSVPRGVLEKLFF
14 NA TRBD1 TRBJ2-5 TRBV24-1 TGTGCCACCAGAGGACAGGGGGCCAGAGAGACCCAGTACTTC CATRGQGARETQYF
14 NA TRBD1 TRBJ2-7 TRBV10-3 TGTGCCATCAGTGAGGACAGGGGTTCCTACGAGCAGTACTTC CAISEDRGSYEQYF
17 NA NA TRBJ2-3 TRBV5-5 TGTGCCAGCAGCCGGGAAAGATCGCGGATCACATGGGATGCGCAGTATTTT CASSRERSRITWDAQYF
15 few NA TRBJ1-2 TRBV6-2/TRBV6-3 TGTGCCAGCAGTTACTCTGGACAAGTGGGCTATGGCTACACCTTC CASSYSGQVGYGYTF
15 NA NA TRBJ1-1 TRBV6-1 TGTGCCAGCAGTGAAGGGGTAGCAGGGTACACTGAAGCTTTCTTT CASSEGVAGYTEAFF
18 NA TRBD2 TRBJ2-1 TRBV7-9 TGTGCCAGCAGCCCCTCTGCTACTAGCGGGCGCTCCTACAATGAGCAGTTCTTC CASSPSATSGRSYNEQFF
14 NA TRBD2 TRBJ2-2 TRBV6-5 TGTGCCAGCGGACTGGGACTATCCACCGGGGAGCTGTTTTTT CASGLGLSTGELFF
17 NA TRBD2 TRBJ2-5 TRBV9 TGTGCCAGCAGCGACGGACTAGCGGGGGGTACACAAGAGACCCAGTACTTC CASSDGLAGGTQETQYF
13 NA NA TRBJ2-1 TRBV4-2 TGTGCCAGCAGCCAAGGGGTTCGGGGGGAGCAGTTCTTC CASSQGVRGEQFF
13 NA TRBD1 TRBJ2-2 TRBV3-1/TRBV3-2 TGTGCCAGCAGCCAAATGACAGGGATGGAGCTGTTTTTT CASSQMTGMELFF
14 NA NA TRBJ2-1 TRBV15 TGTGCCACCAGCAGAGGTAGTTTTCCTAGGGAGCAGTTCTTC CATSRGSFPREQFF
14 NA NA TRBJ1-1 TRBV19 TGTGCCAGTAGTATTCAGGGATCGAACACTGAAGCTTTCTTT CASSIQGSNTEAFF
11 NA TRBD1 TRBJ2-1 TRBV2 TGTGCCGTTAGACAGGGCAATGAGCAGTTCTTC CAVRQGNEQFF
16 NA TRBD2 TRBJ2-3 TRBV9 TGTGCCAGCAGCGTACCGCTAGCGGGGGGGAGCGGCACGCAGTATTTT CASSVPLAGGSGTQYF
16 NA TRBD2 TRBJ2-1 TRBV11-3 TGTGCCAGCAGCTCCCGGACTAGCGGGGCCTACAATGAGCAGTTCTTC CASSSRTSGAYNEQFF
15 NA TRBD1 TRBJ2-5 TRBV6-2/TRBV6-3 TGTGCCAGCAGTAGCTTTGGACAGGGACAAGAGACCCAGTACTTC CASSSFGQGQETQYF
14 NA NA TRBJ1-1 TRBV6-5 TGTGCCAGCAGTTACGTCGACATGAACACTGAAGCTTTCTTT CASSYVDMNTEAFF
13 NA TRBD1 TRBJ1-1 TRBV29-1 TGCAGCGTGGTTGGGACAGACTTTACTGAAGCTTTCTTT CSVVGTDFTEAFF
13 NA NA TRBJ2-1 TRBV9 TGTGCCAGCAGCCCCCCAATCACTCTTGAGCAGTTCTTC CASSPPITLEQFF
14 NA NA TRBJ2-1 TRBV7-3 TGTGCCAGCAGCTTAACGAACAACCACAATGAGCAGTTCTTC CASSLTNNHNEQFF
13 NA NA TRBJ1-1 TRBV7-3 TGTGCCAGCAGCTTAGAGGCGAACACTGAAGCTTTCTTT CASSLEANTEAFF
18 once TRBD1 TRBJ1-6 TRBV3-1/TRBV3-2 TGTGCCAGCAGCCAAGATCCCTTGACAGGGCACTATAATTCACCCCTCCACTTT CASSQDPLTGHYNSPLHF
15 NA TRBD1 TRBJ1-2 TRBV3-1/TRBV3-2 TGTGCCAGCAGCCAATGGGACAGGAGCAACTATGGCTACACCTTC CASSQWDRSNYGYTF
15 NA NA TRBJ1-4 TRBV15 TGTGCCACCAGCACGTCATCAGGGAGGAATGAAAAACTGTTTTTT CATSTSSGRNEKLFF
14 NA NA TRBJ1-2 TRBV5-6 TGTGCCAGCAGGTATACAGGGACGTTTCATGGCTACACCTTC CASRYTGTFHGYTF
14 NA NA TRBJ1-2 TRBV19 TGTGCCAGTAGTCCAGGTCCGATTAGTTATGGCTACACCTTC CASSPGPISYGYTF
15 NA NA TRBJ1-2 TRBV7-9 TGTGCCAGCACCAAGACCGCGGTGGTGGGCTATGGCTACACCTTC CASTKTAVVGYGYTF
14 NA NA TRBJ1-1 TRBV2 TGTGCCAGCAGGGGGCCAGGGAGGGGCACTGAAGCTTTCTTT CASRGPGRGTEAFF
16 NA NA TRBJ2-5 TRBV6-2/TRBV6-3 TGTGCCAGCAGTTTTTGGGGCGGGGGCACCCAAGAGACCCAGTACTTC CASSFWGGGTQETQYF
14 few NA TRBJ1-5 TRBV30 TGTGCCTGGACGAAGGTACGGGGAAATCAGCCCCAGCATTTT CAWTKVRGNQPQHF
14 NA NA TRBJ1-1 TRBV11-3 TGTGCCAGCAGCCGCCCGGGGGGGAACACTGAAGCTTTCTTT CASSRPGGNTEAFF
14 NA TRBD1 TRBJ1-1 TRBV5-4 TGTGCCAGCAGGGGAGACAGGGTGAACACTGAAGCTTTCTTT CASRGDRVNTEAFF
14 few NA TRBJ1-6 TRBV9 TGTGCCAGCAGCGTAGCACATGCCAATTCACCCCTCCACTTT CASSVAHANSPLHF
14 NA TRBD2 TRBJ2-3 TRBV6-2/TRBV6-3 TGTGCCAGCAGTTACGGACGGGGGGCAGATACGCAGTATTTT CASSYGRGADTQYF
14 NA TRBD1 TRBJ1-3 TRBV6-5 TGTGCCAGCAGTTCGGTGGGACAGGAAAACACCATATATTTT CASSSVGQENTIYF
13 NA NA TRBJ1-1 TRBV21-1 TGTGCCAGCAGCAAAGAATCATGCACTGAAGCTTTCTTT CASSKESCTEAFF
13 NA NA TRBJ1-5 TRBV18 TGTGCCAGCTCACAAGGACAGAATCAGCCCCAGCATTTT CASSQGQNQPQHF
13 NA NA TRBJ1-1 TRBV30 TGTGCCTGGAGAACAACAGGGTACACTGAAGCTTTCTTT CAWRTTGYTEAFF
13 NA NA TRBJ1-2 TRBV19 TGTGCCAGTAGTATGGACAGCCGCCGGGGCTACACCTTC CASSMDSRRGYTF
15 NA TRBD1 TRBJ1-6 TRBV6-5 TGTGCCAGCATTCGACAGGGGATGAATAATTCACCCCTCCACTTT CASIRQGMNNSPLHF
15 few TRBD1 TRBJ1-2 TRBV30 TGTGCCTGGAGGCGGCTTGGGGACAGAAACTATGGCTACACCTTC CAWRRLGDRNYGYTF
11 NA NA TRBJ1-1 TRBV30 TGTGCCTGGACCTATAACACTGAAGCTTTCTTT CAWTYNTEAFF
17 NA TRBD2 TRBJ2-3 TRBV9 TGTGCCAGCAGCGCCGAGCTGGCAGCGGGGTGGACAGATACGCAGTATTTT CASSAELAAGWTDTQYF
12 NA NA TRBJ1-5 TRBV25-1 TGTGCCACCTTCGGACAACTTCAGCCCCAGCATTTT CATFGQLQPQHF
15 NA NA TRBJ2-7 TRBV6-5 TGTGCCAGCAGACCAACGGGGGATGCGGACTACGAGCAGTACTTC CASRPTGDADYEQYF
16 NA NA TRBJ2-3 TRBV13 TGTGCCAGCAGCTCGCGGGACCGCCATCGCACAGATACGCAGTATTTT CASSSRDRHRTDTQYF
11 many NA TRBJ1-2 TRBV21-1 TGTGCCAGCAGCACCTCGGATGGCTACACCTTC CASSTSDGYTF
13 NA NA TRBJ1-2 TRBV5-6 TGTGCCAGCAGGCCCTGGGCAGGCGAAGGCTACACCTTC CASRPWAGEGYTF
18 few NA TRBJ2-1 TRBV4-3 TGCGCCAGCAGCCAAGATCTAGGACTATCCACTTCCTACAATGAGCAGTTCTTC CASSQDLGLSTSYNEQFF
12 NA NA TRBJ1-2 TRBV10-3 TGTGCCATCAGTGTTGACAGCTATGGCTACACCTTC CAISVDSYGYTF
15 NA TRBD2 TRBJ2-1 TRBV7-2 TGTGCCAGCAGCCCCTGGCGGGGGGACCACAATGAGCAGTTCTTC CASSPWRGDHNEQFF
13 NA NA TRBJ1-2 TRBV7-9 TGTGCCAGCAGCCAGTTACCTAACTATGGCTACACCTTC CASSQLPNYGYTF
15 NA TRBD2 TRBJ2-1 TRBV7-3 TGTGCCAGCAGTATAGCGGGGGGGCTAGAGTATGAGCAGTTCTTC CASSIAGGLEYEQFF
13 once NA TRBJ1-5 TRBV2 TGTGCCAGCAGTGGACAGGTCAATCAGCCCCAGCATTTT CASSGQVNQPQHF
13 NA NA TRBJ1-1 TRBV6-5 TGTGCCAGCAAGGGGCCGGGGGAGACTGAAGCTTTCTTT CASKGPGETEAFF
14 NA NA TRBJ1-4 TRBV5-6 TGTGCCAGCAGCCTGGCAGGGGCGGGTGAAAAACTGTTTTTT CASSLAGAGEKLFF